A single sample is the source of the 15 T cell receptor beta chains below, sequenced in a study of identical twins. TCRdb used MiXCR to reprocess the 5' RACE reads, holding one entry per CDR3 protein. The repertoire holds about 570,000 distinct CDR3 sequences, with roughly 9.5% as singletons. The sample was also linked to a second study, of yellow fever vaccine responses in identical twins.

Material for sequencing was PBMCs. These receptors originate from a woman under 30 in good health.

This chain joins TRBV9 and TRBJ2-6, with D maybe TRBD2 (5 bases). This CDR3 spans 18 amino acids. Looked up from germline, CDR1 is SGDLS and CDR2 is YYNGEE. V dropped 0 bases and J dropped 0 bases, with 13 bases sitting between them. The CDR3 sequence: CASSVARVPPSGANVLTF. The DNA for the CDR3 is TGTGCCAGCAGCGTAGCGAGGGTGCCCCCCTCTGGGGCCAACGTCCTGACTTTC.

This clonotype has a handful of counts. V and J are TRBV28 and TRBJ2-1; 13 nucleotides line up with TRBD2. V dropped 5 bases and J dropped 7; count of bases not matched to a gene: 5. Germline CDR1 and CDR2: MDHEN and SYDVKM. The CDR3 spans 15 residues. CDR3 DNA sequence: TGTGCCAGCAGTACTAGCGGGAGGGCTAAAAATGAGCAGTTCTTC. As protein: CASSTSGRAKNEQFF.

The chain recombines TRBV12-3 or TRBV12-4 with TRBJ2-6, with D perhaps matching TRBD1 (5 bases). Trimming cost V 6 bases and J 0 bases, with 9 bases left between them. The CDR3 contains 15 residues. The CDR3 region is CASRSQGSGANVLTF. In nucleotides, the CDR3 is TGTGCCAGCAGGTCGCAGGGCTCTGGGGCCAACGTCCTGACTTTC.

This clonotype turned up a few times. The chain carries TRBV28 and TRBJ2-7; 7 nucleotides line up with TRBD2. The CDR3 sequence is 14 residues long. Germline trimming cut 5 bases from V and 7 bases from J; bases unmatched to any gene: 11. Germline V gives CDR1 MDHEN, CDR2 SYDVKM. The CDR3 protein is CASSPLRTGGEQYF. CDR3 bases: TGTGCCAGCAGTCCCCTCAGGACGGGAGGAGAGCAGTACTTC.

This clonotype was seen repeatedly, ten times or more. V is TRBV28 and J is TRBJ2-7; TRBD2 agrees at 7 bases. CDR1 is MDHEN and CDR2 is SYDVKM in the germline V gene. CDR3 length equals 14 residues. The CDR3 DNA reads as TGTGCTACTGTGAGGGGCGGGAGCTCCTACGAGCAGTACTTC. It specifies CATVRGGSSYEQYF.

The V call is TRBV11-3, the J call TRBJ2-1; tentative D call: TRBD1 (6 bases). This CDR3 has 13 amino acids. The V and J ends lost 4 bases and 10 bases respectively, with 14 bases between them. Germline V gene lookup returns CDR1 SGHNT and CDR2 YENEEA. CDR3 in amino acids: CASSSGVSLEQFF. CDR3 bases: TGTGCCAGCAGCTCAGGGGTCAGCCTAGAGCAGTTCTTC.

The CDR3 protein is CSARGQGSSYNEQFF. The CDR3 nucleotides read TGCAGTGCTAGAGGTCAGGGCAGCTCCTACAATGAGCAGTTCTTC. This chain joins TRBV20-1 and TRBJ2-1, with TRBD1 as a possible D gene (5 bases). This CDR3 spans 15 amino acids. Trimming shortened V by 1 base and J by 0 bases, and 10 bases separated the two germline ends. Germline V lookup: CDR1 DFQATT, CDR2 SNEGSKA (reference sequence).

Ten or more counts support this clonotype. The chain couples TRBV6-4 to TRBJ1-1; a weak D match, TRBD1 (5 bases). Germline CDR1 reads MRHNA; CDR2 reads SNTAGT. CDR3 length: 15 amino acids. Between the trimmed V and J ends, which lost 2 bases and 4 bases, there was a span of 14 bases. CDR3 coding DNA: TGTGCCAGCAGTGACACAATCGAGACAGCCACTGAAGCTTTCTTT. Its translation: CASSDTIETATEAFF.

The rearrangement links TRBV12-3 or TRBV12-4 to TRBJ1-2; no clear D. The CDR3 extends over 15 amino acids. V was trimmed by 3 bases and J by 3 bases, leaving 14 bases between them. CDR3 sequence reads: CASSLGRGLDYGYTF. As DNA, the CDR3 is TGTGCCAGCAGTTTGGGGAGAGGGCTGGACTATGGCTACACCTTC.

The chain links TRBV15 to TRBJ2-6; 7 positions agree with TRBD1. Germline CDR1 is LNHNV and CDR2 is YYDKDF (reference sequence). Germline trimming cut 4 bases from V and 4 bases from J; bases unmatched to any gene: 4. CDR3 size: 15 residues. The CDR3 bases are TGTGCCACCAGCATTACAGGGGTCGGGGCCAACGTCCTGACTTTC. This translates into CATSITGVGANVLTF.

Turning to this clonotype: A far bigger clonotype differs at one base, so this is likely a read error. The gene calls are TRBV7-9 and TRBJ1-1; unclear D gene. This CDR3 contains 11 residues. Per germline, CDR1 SEHNR and CDR2 FQNEAQ (reference sequence). CDR3 loop: CAISPNTEAFF. The CDR3 region has the DNA TGTGCCATCAGCCCTAACACTGAAGCTTTCTTT.

Ten or more counts support this clonotype. The CDR3 DNA reads TGCAGCGTTGTAGGGGCCCCGTCGTATGGCTACACCTTC. Translation: CSVVGAPSYGYTF. This rearrangement joins TRBV29-1 to TRBJ1-2; perhaps TRBD1 as D (5 bases). Germline CDR1 and CDR2: SQVTM and ANQGSEA. The CDR3 covers 13 residues. The V gene lost 4 bases and the J gene lost 5 bases, with 14 bases spanning the gap.

The chain couples TRBV4-3 to TRBJ2-1; D is tentatively TRBD1 or TRBD2 (6 bases each). Trimming left V 1 base short and J 7 bases short, with 17 bases between. Germline CDR1 and CDR2: LGHNA and YSLEER. The CDR3 length is 16 residues. The CDR3, as DNA: TGCGCCAGCAGCCAAGGGGGGGCGTGGGTTGGGAATGAGCAGTTCTTC. Encoded protein: CASSQGGAWVGNEQFF.

Only a few counts were recorded for this clonotype. The chain is built from TRBV12-3 or TRBV12-4 and TRBJ2-7; D not certain. With 5 bases removed from V and 6 bases from J, the gap between germline ends came to 8 bases. The CDR3 extends over 11 amino acids. The CDR3 reads CASSQFSEQYF. In nucleotides, the CDR3 is TGTGCCAGCAGTCAATTTAGCGAGCAGTACTTC.

This clonotype was recorded a few times. The chain recombines TRBV7-2 with TRBJ2-3; the match to TRBD1 covers 7 bases. V gave up 1 base and J gave up 14 bases; unmatched junction bases: 6. The CDR3 extends over 12 amino acids. Germline V gives CDR1 SGHTA, CDR2 FQGNSA. The CDR3 DNA reads as TGTGCCAGCAGCTTAGACAGGGGTGACTTGTATTTT. This codes for CASSLDRGDLYF. The entire variable domain, with the rest obtained from reference TRBV7-2 and TRBJ2-3, is as follows: GAGVSQSPSNKVTEKGKDVELRCDPISGHTALYWYRQSLGQGLEFLIYFQGNSAPDKSGLPSDRFSAERTGGSVSTLTIQRTQQEDSAVYLCASSLDRGDLYFGPGTRLTVL.